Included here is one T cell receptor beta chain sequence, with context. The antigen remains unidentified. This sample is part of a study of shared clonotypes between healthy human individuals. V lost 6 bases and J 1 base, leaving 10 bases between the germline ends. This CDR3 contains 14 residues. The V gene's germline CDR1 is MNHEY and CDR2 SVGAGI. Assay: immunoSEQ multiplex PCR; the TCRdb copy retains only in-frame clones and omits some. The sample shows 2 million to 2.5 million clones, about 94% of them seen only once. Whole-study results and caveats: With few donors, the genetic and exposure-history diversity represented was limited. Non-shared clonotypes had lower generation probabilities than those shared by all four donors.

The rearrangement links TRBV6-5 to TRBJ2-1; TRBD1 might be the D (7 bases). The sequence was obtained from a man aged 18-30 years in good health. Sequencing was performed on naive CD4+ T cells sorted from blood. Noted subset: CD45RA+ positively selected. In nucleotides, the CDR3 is TGTGCCAGCAGGCAGGGGGGATCCTACAATGAGCAGTTCTTC. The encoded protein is CASRQGGSYNEQFF.